The entry that follows covers one T cell receptor (beta chain) sequence. Its cognate antigen has yet to be identified. It has no much larger one-base neighbor in the sample; base qualities were not kept. The data are from a study of cytomegalovirus exposure and HLA in healthy donors (dated by TCRdb to the late 2010s). For context, the study as a whole: In an earlier analysis of 587 of the donors, 276 Gb of sequence data and 120 million or so unique TCR beta sequences from roughly 190 million T cells were reported. Because of strong linkage in the cohort, roughly five DR-DQ haplotypes were treated as single units for association and clustering. A later genetic analysis used genome-wide SNP genotypes for about three fifths of the roughly 700 donors, treating that subset as a discovery cohort. Among under 450 genotyped donors of the cohort, an average of about 240,000 unique TCR beta nucleotide sequences were sequenced per donor, around 20% of them non-productive. Typing coverage varied by locus: roughly 629-630 donors for A, B, C, DRB1 and DQB1; 500 to 550 for DQA1; more than 600 for DPA1; some 470 for DPB1. Rather than using new phenotypic data, the later analysis identified candidate immune exposures from TCR beta sequences and from how often those sequences occurred across donors. An early release that covered about 600 HLA-typed donors contained around 300 gigabases of sequencing data and tens of millions of unique TCR sequences. The study aimed to test whether cataloging public T cell receptors could reveal signatures of past pathogen exposure. HLA typing included class I and class II loci at four-digit resolution. The study used immunosequencing to profile the T cell repertoires of several hundred subjects and linked those repertoires to cytomegalovirus serostatus. To decide whether each TCR beta V gene segment behaved as functional or pseudogenic, an earlier analysis of 587 of the donors relied on high-throughput TCR beta sequencing. In addition to the first cohort of 666 subjects, a separate validation cohort of 120 different subjects was used. All discovery cohort repertoires had been generated on a single sequencing platform. The study combined high-throughput TCR immunosequencing, statistical association of individual TCRs with disease status, and machine learning to predict cytomegalovirus infection status. Alongside the repertoire data, information on donor age, sex, ethnicity and CMV serostatus was compiled. To study patterns of TCR occurrence, a later analysis re-analyzed previously published TCR beta repertoires from 650 to 750 donors and added high-resolution HLA genotyping. The genetic ancestry cluster associated with self-reported Caucasian donors included over 80% of the 398 genotyped donors. The full study reports these points: When HLA alleles, especially DR and DQ, strongly co-occurred, attributing TCR associations to individual alleles was difficult. Because some donors lacked HLA typing at each locus, the association tests relied only on the typed subset. A further reported finding was that TCR beta sequences accurately predicted the HLA-A and HLA-B alleles for most subjects in the first cohort. In a later analysis, the rate of TCR association differed among HLA loci, with DRB1 alleles having the most associated TCRs and HLA-C alleles having the fewest. Linkage disequilibrium might explain the correlated functional status among segregating V segments, but an unknown experimental factor could not be excluded. Because the 87-base-pair reads could not distinguish some IMGT-functional V segments, including TRBV6-2 and TRBV6-3, those segments were excluded. While some public TCRs were present in many individuals, most TCR sequences turned up only very rarely across donors. A group of highly shared sequence variants was considered likely to be a technical artifact of the sequencing pipeline. The authors suggested that the approach could potentially be extended to other disease states and immunological phenotypes. In this cohort, only TCR beta chains were sequenced, and detectable features were limited by the absence of alpha or paired-chain data. At a false discovery rate of 0.05, a later analysis linked 16,951 TCR beta sequences to specific HLA alleles. Most CMV-associated TCR beta chains appeared to be HLA-restricted in a later analysis, and the HLA associations seemed to be driven largely by CMV exposure. Cytomegalovirus status was reported to be diagnosed by the classifier with high specificity and sensitivity in both the original and validation cohorts. Compared with equally common non-associated chains, HLA-associated TCR beta chains in a later analysis were more clonally expanded and had lower generation probabilities. The study gave a list of about 170 TCR beta chains associated with cytomegalovirus. In an earlier analysis of about 600 of the donors, most TCR beta V segments appeared in productive rearrangements about 87% or about 30% of the time, broadly matching IMGT annotations. Presence/absence analyses assumed roughly uniform sequencing depth across donors, an assumption that may not hold. Three of the identified cytomegalovirus-associated TCR beta chains were confirmed in vitro to be specific for cytomegalovirus antigens. Several of the top co-occurrence clusters appeared to be linked to parvovirus B19, influenza, CMV and Epstein-Barr virus, according to a later analysis. Because counts were too low, more than 15 rarely observed V segments, including chromosome 9 orphons, were excluded from the earlier analysis of 587 of the donors. The only immune exposure information available for the cohort was CMV serostatus. A later genetic analysis reported fewer N-insertions in productive TCRs among donors in an Asian-associated ancestry cluster than the roughly 700-donor mean. An association between a missense DCLRE1C variant and V-gene and J-gene trimming of TCR beta chains was found in a later genetic analysis and replicated in an independent cohort.

The cohort comprised 670 or so healthy bone marrow donors. At the time of sampling, all cohort members were nominally healthy, though unrecorded immune exposures were likely present. The donor tested CMV seronegative, placing the donor among the 350 or so seronegative members of the cohort. Every donor gave a peripheral blood sample, and the peripheral blood mononuclear cells from that sample were used for TCR beta sequencing. The Qiagen DNeasy Blood Extraction Kit was used to extract genomic DNA from the blood cell samples. Spanning cysteine to phenylalanine, the CDR3 consists of 14 amino acids. Only CDR3 DNA remains: 42 bases, in frame from the first base. CDR1 and CDR2 were assigned from the germline V gene as SGHVS and FNYEAQ. V is cut back by 5 bases and J by 0 bases, with 3 bases in the junction unmatched. Receptor libraries were prepared by the immunoSEQ multiplex PCR assay. The multiplex PCR relied on a mix of 60 forward primers for TCR Vbeta segments and 13 reverse primers for TCR Jbeta segments. Amplification of the CDR3 region of rearranged TCR beta genes was performed with a multiplex PCR assay on genomic DNA. On the Illumina HiSeq System, the amplified TCR beta libraries were sequenced as 87-base-pair reads. The published analysis was carried out like this. A later analysis tallied tens of millions of unique TCR beta chains across the 610 or so repertoires, and approximately 11 million of those chains were shared by two or more donors. To remove PCR and sequencing errors, raw reads were error-corrected and collapsed into unique sequences using a nearest-neighbor algorithm that merged closely related sequences. V, D and J gene segments were assigned by aligning CDR3 sequences to IMGT reference sequences. For a sequence to be retained, a match of at least six nucleotides was required to both a V gene segment and a J gene segment. A rearrangement counted as productive if the CDR3 had no stop codons and remained in frame with V and J, and every other rearrangement counted as non-productive. CDR3 was defined according to IMGT convention as the region running from the second conserved V-encoded cysteine to the conserved J-encoded phenylalanine. The earlier analysis of about 640 of the donors excluded any sequence lacking an unambiguous match to a single V gene segment. In an earlier analysis of 587 of the donors, V segments were called functional above 56.7% productive rearrangements and were called segregating when the between-donor standard deviation exceeded 5%. To diagnose cytomegalovirus status from the catalog of TCR beta chain sequences, a statistical classification framework was built. V and J gene assignment, in a later analysis, came from comparing TCR nucleotide sequences with IMGT/GENE-DB human TR gene sequences. A later analysis assigned CDR3 sequences and most-parsimonious VDJ recombination scenarios with the TCRdist pipeline. In a later analysis, each TCR beta chain was defined by its CDR3 amino acid sequence together with its V-gene family, and reads lacking a unique V-gene family were excluded. A later analysis removed 550 to 700 highly shared, low-generation-probability nucleotide sequences to deal with suspected cross-contamination and a sequencing artifact. In a later analysis, a clonal expansion index was calculated for each public chain from normalized within-repertoire ranks of inferred template counts. In a later analysis, generation probabilities were computed using a VDJ recombination model fitted to out-of-frame rearrangements, and the results were checked against IGoR. In a later analysis, TCR-TCR, TCR-HLA and TCR-CMV co-occurrence was scored with hypergeometric tests, and a repertoire-size bias correction was applied to TCR pairs. False discovery rates were estimated in a later analysis by permuting HLA or CMV assignments 20 times. In a later analysis, co-occurring TCRs were grouped with DBSCAN, and TCRdist sequence similarity was added when clustering was performed within HLA-allele-positive subsets. Repertoires with fewer than 30,000 or more than 120,000 public chains were left out of co-occurrence clustering, as were roughly five repertoires with anomalous nucleotide sharing. Held by TCRdb, this immuneACCESS table contains in-frame sequences only and omits some clones. Under half of the omission traces to an unresolved V gene where checked; the cause of the rest is unknown. V and J calls and clone size are copied from that table; D and trimming were computed from the DNA. The sample table records 100,000 to 150,000 clones; about 80% of these occur just once. 1% of the sample comes from the top ten.

Sequenced material: PBMCs. The sequence is built from TRBV7-6 and TRBJ2-7; 8 bases in the middle match TRBD2. The receptor comes from a man aged 35-49 years in good health and CMV-seronegative. The CDR3 region: CASSRTSTSYEQYF. The DNA is as follows: TGTGCCAGCAGCCGGACTAGCACCTCCTACGAGCAGTACTTC.